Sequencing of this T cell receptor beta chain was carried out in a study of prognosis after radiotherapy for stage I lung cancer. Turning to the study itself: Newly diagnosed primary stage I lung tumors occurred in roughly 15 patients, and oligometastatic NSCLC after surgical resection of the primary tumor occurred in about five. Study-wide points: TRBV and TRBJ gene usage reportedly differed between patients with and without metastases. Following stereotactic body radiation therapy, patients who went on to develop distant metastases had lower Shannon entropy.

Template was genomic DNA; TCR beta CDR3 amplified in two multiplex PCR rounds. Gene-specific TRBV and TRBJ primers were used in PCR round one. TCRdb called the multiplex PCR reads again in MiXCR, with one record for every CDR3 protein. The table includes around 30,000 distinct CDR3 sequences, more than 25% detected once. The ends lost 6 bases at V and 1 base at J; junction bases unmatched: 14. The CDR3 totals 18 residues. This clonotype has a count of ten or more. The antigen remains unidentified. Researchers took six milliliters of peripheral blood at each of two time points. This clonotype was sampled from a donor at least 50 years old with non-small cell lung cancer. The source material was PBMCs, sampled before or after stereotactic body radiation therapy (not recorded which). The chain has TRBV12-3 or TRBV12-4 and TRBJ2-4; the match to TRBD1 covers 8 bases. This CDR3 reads CASSPSRDRSIAKNIQYF. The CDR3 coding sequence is TGTGCCAGCAGCCCCTCCCGGGACAGGTCCATCGCCAAAAACATTCAGTACTTC.